This is a list of T cell receptor beta chains from one sample in a study of T-cell memory formation after mild COVID-19. TCRdb redid the calling of the 5' RACE reads with MiXCR, one entry per CDR3 protein. This sample carries more than 200,000 distinct CDR3 sequences, about 16% of them seen once, and the ten largest clones take 3.5%. Sequenced input: PBMCs or a T cell subset sorted from them (not recorded which). The origin of the receptors is a man aged 18 to 30 who had mild COVID-19 (a few samples of this study predate the infection). Cell type and time point are not known. Each CDR3 is given with its conserved first and last residue. The order of the fields is D gene, clone size, V gene, J gene, CDR3 DNA, CDR3 protein. D genes are given only for firm matches. The size of a clone is reported for some rows only, either as once, few or many, or as a class for expanded clones.

TRBD1	NA	TRBV5-1	TRBJ2-6	TGCGCCAGCAGCTCGTCCGGGACAGTCTACTCTGGGGCCAACGTCCTGACTTTC	CASSSSGTVYSGANVLTF
TRBD1	NA	TRBV5-1	TRBJ1-2	TGCGCCAGCAGCTTATCGACAGGGACTAACTATGGCTACACCTTC	CASSLSTGTNYGYTF
NA	NA	TRBV4-1	TRBJ1-1	TGCGCCAGCAGCCAGGGCTATGGGGGCACTGAAGCTTTCTTT	CASSQGYGGTEAFF
NA	NA	TRBV15	TRBJ1-4	TGTGCCACCAGCAAGATGGGTGGGGAAAAACTGTTTTTT	CATSKMGGEKLFF
NA	few	TRBV7-9	TRBJ2-1	TGTGCCAGCAGCTTAGACGGGGGTCGTTCCTGGTTTCAGTTCTTC	CASSLDGGRSWFQFF
NA	few	TRBV20-1	TRBJ1-2	TGCAGTGCTAAGGCGTTGAACTATGGCTACACCTTC	CSAKALNYGYTF
NA	few	TRBV5-6	TRBJ2-7	TGTGCCAGCAGCTTTGGTACGGAGGTGCACGAGCAGTACTTC	CASSFGTEVHEQYF
TRBD1	NA	TRBV28	TRBJ1-6	TGTGCCAGCAGGGGACAGGGGACTTCACCCCTCCACTTT	CASRGQGTSPLHF
NA	once	TRBV5-8	TRBJ1-2	TGTTCCAGCAGCATGAGGGGCTATGGCTACACCTTC	CSSSMRGYGYTF
TRBD1	NA	TRBV5-1	TRBJ1-4	TGCGCCAGCAGCTTTGATAAGGGGGCGCGTGAAAAACTGTTTTTT	CASSFDKGAREKLFF
NA	NA	TRBV7-8	TRBJ1-2	TGTGCCAGCAGCGGACGGGACTACCCATCGAGGCATGGCTACACCTTC	CASSGRDYPSRHGYTF
NA	NA	TRBV3-1	TRBJ2-1	TGTGCCAGCAGCCACGGGACCGCGGGCGAGCAGTTCTTC	CASSHGTAGEQFF
NA	NA	TRBV9	TRBJ2-6	TGTGCCAGCAGCAAAATCTCCTCTGGGGCCAACGTCCTGACTTTC	CASSKISSGANVLTF
NA	few	TRBV14	TRBJ2-1	TGTGCCAGCAGCCAAGTTGGCGGGGGCCCTTCTGAGCAGTTCTTC	CASSQVGGGPSEQFF
NA	few	TRBV30	TRBJ1-2	TGTGCCTGGAGTGGGATCAGGAGAAATGGCTACACCTTC	CAWSGIRRNGYTF
NA	NA	TRBV20-1	TRBJ2-1	TGCAGTGCCGAAGGACAGATCAATGAGCAGTTCTTC	CSAEGQINEQFF
TRBD1	few	TRBV11-2	TRBJ1-6	TGTGCCAGCAGCTCACAGGGGGCAAACTCACCCCTCCACTTT	CASSSQGANSPLHF
NA	NA	TRBV5-1	TRBJ2-1	TGCGCCAGCAGCATACAGGATTCGGACAATGAGCAGTTCTTC	CASSIQDSDNEQFF
TRBD2	NA	TRBV5-6	TRBJ2-1	TGTGCCAGCAGCGCCGGACTAGCGGGCTACAATGAGCAGTTCTTC	CASSAGLAGYNEQFF
NA	NA	TRBV15	TRBJ2-3	TGTGCCACCGGATGGTGGGGGGGGGCTAGCACAGATACGCAGTATTTT	CATGWWGGASTDTQYF
NA	few	TRBV7-3	TRBJ2-2	TGTGCCAGCAGCTTAATACCCGGGGGGCACACCGGGGAGCTGTTTTTT	CASSLIPGGHTGELFF
TRBD2	few	TRBV11-1	TRBJ2-5	TGTGCCAGCAGCTTTATTAAATACAGCGGGGGGACCGAAGAGACCCAGTACTTC	CASSFIKYSGGTEETQYF
NA	NA	TRBV24-1	TRBJ2-1	TGTGCCACCAGTGATTTGAGGGAGAGCTCCTACAATGAGCAGTTCTTC	CATSDLRESSYNEQFF
TRBD2	NA	TRBV24-1	TRBJ2-1	TGTGCCACCAGTGATTGGCTAGCGGAGGGGAGTGAGCAGTTCTTC	CATSDWLAEGSEQFF
NA	NA	TRBV5-1	TRBJ1-6	TGCGCCAGCAGCTTTGAGGGCGGGAATTCACCCCCCCACTTT	CASSFEGGNSPPHF
NA	NA	TRBV7-2	TRBJ1-2	TGTGCCAGCAGCTCCCGGACAGAGAACTATGGCTACACCTTC	CASSSRTENYGYTF
NA	NA	TRBV7-6	TRBJ1-2	TGTGCCAGCAGCTTAGACCAGTTAAACTATGGCTACACCTTC	CASSLDQLNYGYTF
TRBD1	NA	TRBV7-8	TRBJ1-5	TGTGCCAGCAGCCACGGACAGGGGCCTCCCCTCTCGCAGCCCCAGCATTTT	CASSHGQGPPLSQPQHF
NA	few	TRBV3-1	TRBJ2-3	TGTGCCAGCAGCCAACGGTCGTCCACAGATACGCAGTATTTT	CASSQRSSTDTQYF
NA	NA	TRBV5-1	TRBJ2-5	TGCGCCAGCAGCTCTCAGGGAGTGGGGGAGACCCAGTACTTC	CASSSQGVGETQYF
NA	NA	TRBV28	TRBJ2-3	TGTGCCAGCAGTTTAGACGAGCGGACGGGCACAGATACGCATTATTTT	CASSLDERTGTDTHYF
NA	many	TRBV7-2	TRBJ2-1	TGTGCCAGCAGCTTAGCTGTGTACAATGAGCAGTTCTTC	CASSLAVYNEQFF
NA	few	TRBV20-1	TRBJ2-1	TGCAGTGCTACCACAGGAGGGGGCTATGAGCAGTTCTTC	CSATTGGGYEQFF
NA	NA	TRBV12-3/TRBV12-4	TRBJ2-5	TGTGCCAGCAGTCGACTTCCTCAAGAGACCCAGTACTTC	CASSRLPQETQYF
NA	NA	TRBV3-1	TRBJ2-3	TGTGCCAGCAGCCAAGGAAACTCCTGGCGCACAGATACGCAGTATTTT	CASSQGNSWRTDTQYF
TRBD1	many	TRBV7-9	TRBJ2-7	TGTGCCAGCAGACAACACCCCCCACAGGGGGGTGGCGAGCAGTACTTC	CASRQHPPQGGGEQYF
TRBD1	NA	TRBV7-9	TRBJ1-2	TGTGCCAGCAGCATCGGGACAGACTATGGCTACACCTTC	CASSIGTDYGYTF
NA	few	TRBV5-1	TRBJ1-2	TGCGCCAGCAGCGTCCTCACAGGGTATTATGGCTATGGCTACACCTTC	CASSVLTGYYGYGYTF
NA	few	TRBV7-4	TRBJ1-5	TGTGCCAGCAGCTTAAGCCCCCAGCATTTT	CASSLSPQHF